The sequence of this TCR beta chain was determined in a study of CD8 T cells in ankylosing spondylitis. Making the TCR beta libraries involved quantitative 5'-RACE with molecular barcodes. TCRdb passed the 5' RACE reads through MiXCR, listing each CDR3 protein once. This sample carries fewer than 500,000 distinct CDR3 sequences, about 22% of them seen once, and the ten largest clones take about 15%. Study-level findings and limits: What seemed typical of ankylosing spondylitis blood was a TCR beta motif built from under 10 highly homologous variants. The disease-linked clones had a CD8+ phenotype and low blood frequencies.

Germline assignment: CDR1 MNHEY and CDR2 SMNVEV (reference sequence). Trimming pared 5 bases from V and 4 bases from J, leaving 9 bases between. CDR3 size: 12 residues. This clonotype was seen a handful of times. The target antigen is unknown. The genes are TRBV27 and TRBJ2-7, with D perhaps assigned TRBD1 or TRBD2 (6 bases each). The sample was blood, either unsorted or a sorted T cell fraction (not recorded which). This clonotype was obtained from a male donor with ankylosing spondylitis. CDR3 amino acids: CASSGGHYEQYF. CDR3 nucleotide sequence: TGTGCCAGCAGTGGGGGGCATTACGAGCAGTACTTC.